The 24 T cell receptor beta chains given below trace back to one sample, sequenced in a study of blood T cells in healthy people across ages. Then a second PCR, running about 6 to 12 cycles, was carried out with a sample-barcoded 5' primer and a J-beta primer mix. TCRdb re-analysed the 5' RACE reads in MiXCR, keeping a single row per CDR3 protein. Of more than 1,000,000 distinct CDR3 sequences detected, 20% to 25% appear once; the ten largest clones hold approximately 0.75%. These data also featured in a second study, about T cells of mothers and their children.

Material: blood. The receptors here all came from a girl aged 2-9 years in good health.

In this sample, this clonotype turned up a few times. The CDR3 DNA reads as TGTGCCAGCAGGTCGGGACAGCTAAATGGCTACACCTTC. Protein: CASRSGQLNGYTF. The V and J genes are TRBV6-5 and TRBJ1-2; 7 nucleotides agree with TRBD1. The CDR3 length is 13 residues. V gave up 6 bases and J gave up 6 bases; unmatched junction bases: 7. The germline V gene has CDR1 MNHEY and CDR2 SVGAGI.

Note on this clonotype: It is likely a read error, because the conserved phenylalanine at the end of the CDR3 is missing. The chain combines TRBV20-1 with TRBJ1-1; 7 nucleotides line up with TRBD1. Germline CDR1 and CDR2: DFQATT and SNEGSKA (reference sequence). V was clipped by 5 bases and J by 11 bases; unmatched bases: 5. The CDR3 is 10 residues long. CDR3 coding DNA: TGCAGTGCTGACGGACAGGTGGCTTTCCTT. It codes for CSADGQVAFL.

This sequence joins TRBV12-5 and TRBJ2-5; 10 bases map to TRBD2. The assigned J gene may be wrong: the sequence end matches TRBJ2-1 better. The CDR3 consists of 14 residues. Germline V lookup: CDR1 LGHNT, CDR2 FRNRAP. CDR3: CASVGLAGVHEQFF. The CDR3 coding sequence is TGTGCTAGTGTTGGGCTAGCGGGGGTCCATGAGCAGTTCTTC.

The chain combines TRBV6-5 with TRBJ1-5, with a tentative D call TRBD1 (5 bases). The germline V gene encodes CDR1 MNHEY and CDR2 SVGAGI. This CDR3 is built from 14 residues. Trimming removed 4 bases at V and 7 bases at J, with 14 bases between. Here the CDR3 reads CASSFDRSQQPQHF. In DNA form, the CDR3 reads TGTGCCAGCAGTTTCGACAGATCCCAACAGCCCCAGCATTTT.

The J gene is TRBJ2-3, the V gene TRBV6-4, with D perhaps given as TRBD1 or TRBD2 (5 bases each). Germline V lookup: CDR1 MRHNA, CDR2 SNTAGT. The V gene lost 5 bases and the J gene lost 2 bases, with 8 bases spanning the gap. The CDR3 contains 13 residues. The CDR3 bases are TGTGCCAGCAGTCGGGACCTCACAGATACGCAGTATTTT. Its protein is CASSRDLTDTQYF.

At least ten counts were recorded for this clonotype. The CDR3 region is CASSWDLNTEAFF. CDR3 nucleotide sequence: TGTGCCAGCAGCTGGGATTTGAACACTGAAGCTTTCTTT. The chain has TRBV6-6 and TRBJ1-1, with D unresolved. CDR3 length equals 13 residues. Germline loops: CDR1 MNHNY, CDR2 SVGAGI (reference sequence). V lost 6 bases and J lost 0, with 8 bases in between.

The chain employs TRBV2 and TRBJ2-7; no clear D. Germline values: CDR1 SNHLY, CDR2 FYNNEI. V dropped 7 bases and J dropped 0 bases, with 13 bases sitting between them. The CDR3 loop spans 14 amino acids. For the CDR3, the DNA is TGTGCCAGCAAGGGTGGAGTCCTCTCCTACGAGCAGTACTTC. It codes for CASKGGVLSYEQYF.

The V and J genes are TRBV2 and TRBJ2-7; the D is unclear. The CDR3 totals 14 residues. Germline lookup yields CDR1 SNHLY and CDR2 FYNNEI. V was cut by 3 bases and J by 3 bases, with 12 bases left in between. The CDR3 region is CASSDPGGNYEQYF. The CDR3 nucleotides read TGTGCCAGCAGTGATCCGGGCGGCAACTACGAGCAGTACTTC. The full variable domain, completed using reference TRBV2 and TRBJ2-7, is EPEVTQTPSHQVTQMGQEVILRCVPISNHLYFYWYRQILGQKVEFLVSFYNNEISEKSEIFDDQFSVERPDGSNFTLKIRSTKLEDSAMYFCASSDPGGNYEQYFGPGTRLTVT.

The genes are TRBV11-2 and TRBJ2-2; D ambiguous. This CDR3 spans 18 amino acids. The ends were cut back, 2 bases at V and 3 bases at J, with 19 bases in the middle. Per the germline V gene, CDR1 is SGHAT and CDR2 is FQNNGV. The CDR3 sequence is CASSLRPVGGRYTGELFF. The DNA for the CDR3 is TGTGCCAGCAGCTTACGCCCAGTAGGCGGCCGATACACCGGGGAGCTGTTTTTT.

The rearrangement joins TRBV6-6 to TRBJ2-7; the match to TRBD2 covers 12 bases. Trimming cost V 6 bases and J 6 bases; bases outside gene matches: 6. Looked up from germline, CDR1 is MNHNY and CDR2 is SVGAGI (reference sequence). The CDR3 is 14 amino acids. The CDR3 region has the DNA TGTGCCAGCAGACAGACTAGCGGGAGTCTCGAGCAGTACTTC. It specifies CASRQTSGSLEQYF.

The chain combines TRBV7-2 with TRBJ2-3; 8 positions match TRBD1. There are 16 residues in the CDR3. Germline CDR1 reads SGHTA; CDR2 reads FQGNSA. V trimming: 8 bases; J trimming: 3 bases; junction bases outside the gene matches: 13. Written as DNA, the CDR3 is TGTGCCAGCCATGAACTTGCAGGGGGCCGGACAGATACGCAGTATTTT. Its protein product is CASHELAGGRTDTQYF.

This chain joins TRBV4-2 and TRBJ2-5; the D is unclear. TRBJ2-7 explains the end of the DNA better; the J call may be wrong. CDR1 is LGHNA, CDR2 YNFKEQ, per germline. The CDR3 runs to 15 residues. In DNA, the CDR3 is TGTGCCAGCAGCCAACCACAGTCCCGCTCCTACGAGCAGTACTTC. Its protein product is CASSQPQSRSYEQYF.

J is TRBJ2-5 and V is TRBV28; D is ambiguous. Per the germline V gene, CDR1 is MDHEN and CDR2 is SYDVKM. Trimming removed 1 base at V and 4 bases at J, with 19 bases between. There are 17 residues in the CDR3. CDR3 nucleotides: TGTGCCAGCAGTTTATTGTTCGGAAGACTGGAAGGAGAGACCCAGTACTTC. Translating it yields CASSLLFGRLEGETQYF.

This clonotype was observed a few times. This chain links TRBV6-6 with TRBJ1-4; no clear D. V lost 6 bases and J lost 3, with 14 bases in between. The CDR3 covers 15 residues. Germline V lookup: CDR1 MNHNY, CDR2 SVGAGI (reference sequence). The CDR3 DNA reads TGTGCCAGCAGAGAGGTTGGAGTCGCTAATGAAAAACTGTTTTTT. Encoded protein: CASREVGVANEKLFF.

V usage is TRBV2 and J usage is TRBJ1-4; no firm D call. This CDR3 region has 16 residues. CDR1 SNHLY and CDR2 FYNNEI come from the germline V gene. Between the trimmed V and J ends, which lost 2 bases and 0 bases, there was a span of 10 bases. The CDR3 coding sequence is TGTGCCAGCAGTGAACTAAGTCCTGCAACTAATGAAAAACTGTTTTTT. Translation gives CASSELSPATNEKLFF.

This clonotype has a handful of counts. The chain uses TRBV9 and TRBJ2-5, with D perhaps matching TRBD2 (6 bases). The CDR3 is made up of 17 amino acids. Germline CDR1 is SGDLS and CDR2 is YYNGEE. V was trimmed by 6 bases and J by 5 bases, leaving 26 bases between them. CDR3 sequence: CASNRFGGRDPGETQYF. Written as DNA, the CDR3 is TGTGCCAGCAATCGGTTCGGAGGGCGCGACCCAGGGGAGACCCAGTACTTC.

This clonotype was seen only a few times. This chain links TRBV4-1 with TRBJ2-1; no reliable D call. V was shortened by 1 base and J by 5 bases, with 9 bases between the two germline ends. The CDR3 length is 14 residues. Looked up from germline, CDR1 is MGHRA and CDR2 is YSYEKL. The CDR3 DNA reads as TGCGCCAGCAGCCAAGGTCCTTTAAACAATGAGCAGTTCTTC. It codes for CASSQGPLNNEQFF.

The V gene is TRBV4-1, the J gene TRBJ1-1; D ambiguous. Germline V lookup: CDR1 MGHRA, CDR2 YSYEKL. This CDR3 is 14 amino acids long. V was cut by 3 bases and J by 5 bases, with 13 bases left in between. The CDR3 coding sequence is TGCGCCAGCAGCCAGGGCCCTACTTGGACTGAAGCTTTCTTT. This translates into CASSQGPTWTEAFF.

This chain joins TRBV20-1 and TRBJ2-7; D gene uncertain. This CDR3 has 13 residues. From germline, CDR1 is DFQATT and CDR2 SNEGSKA (reference sequence). Trimming took 4 bases from V and 3 from J, leaving 13 bases between them. CDR3 in amino acids: CSAKASDGYEQYF. CDR3 DNA: TGCAGTGCTAAGGCCTCGGATGGCTACGAGCAGTACTTC.

This clonotype was seen at least ten times. The chain uses TRBV3-1 and TRBJ1-1, with unresolved D. This CDR3 has 12 residues. Germline-derived CDR1 and CDR2 are LGHDT and YNNKEL (reference sequence). Trimming shortened V by 3 bases and J by 1 base, and 3 bases separated the two germline ends. The CDR3 is CASSQSNTEAFF. DNA of the CDR3: TGTGCCAGCAGCCAGTCGAACACTGAAGCTTTCTTT.

This clonotype was seen a few times. The chain combines TRBV7-9 with TRBJ1-2, with 7 bases fitting TRBD1. V shed 2 bases and J 6 bases; nucleotides not matched to a gene: 3. This CDR3 has 13 residues. Germline CDR1 reads SEHNR; CDR2 reads FQNEAQ (reference sequence). The CDR3 here is CASSLRGGDGYTF. CDR3 DNA sequence: TGTGCCAGCAGCTTAAGAGGGGGCGATGGCTACACCTTC.

The chain joins TRBV28 to TRBJ1-2, with TRBD1 matching over 8 bases. The V and J ends lost 7 bases and 3 bases, in that order; junction bases with no gene match: 13. This CDR3 comprises 16 residues. CDR1 is MDHEN and CDR2 is SYDVKM in the germline V gene. CDR3 bases: TGTGCCAGCATAGACAGGGGCCTACTCCGGGACTATGGCTACACCTTC. Translated, it gives CASIDRGLLRDYGYTF.

The chain joins TRBV6-1 to TRBJ2-7; 9 bases are shared with TRBD1. J gave up 6 bases and V 6 bases, and 18 bases lay outside the gene matches. This CDR3 has 17 residues. Germline CDR1 reads MNHNS; CDR2 reads SASEGT. CDR3 coding DNA: TGTGCCAGCAGCGACCGTAGCGTGGGACAGGGAAGGGCCGAGCAGTACTTC. Its protein is CASSDRSVGQGRAEQYF.

This clonotype was recorded a few times. The chain employs TRBV20-1 and TRBJ2-1; 9 positions match TRBD2. Germline V lookup: CDR1 DFQATT, CDR2 SNEGSKA (reference sequence). Trimming cost V 7 bases and J 1 base; bases outside gene matches: 8. The CDR3 extends over 15 amino acids. The CDR3 protein is CSVLISGRSYNEQFF. The CDR3, as DNA: TGCAGTGTACTCATTAGCGGGAGATCCTACAATGAGCAGTTCTTC.